This T cell receptor beta chain was captured by sequencing in a study of PD-1 blockade in classical Hodgkin lymphoma. TCRdb's copy holds only in-frame clones and misses some; the assay was immunoSEQ multiplex PCR. The table records around 25,000 clones, roughly 65% of them present only once. Whole-study results and caveats: Significantly greater TCR diversity emerged by C4D1 in CD4+ cells but not CD8+ cells.

Exposure to brentuximab vedotin varied, and each patient had relapsed following autologous stem cell transplantation. This CDR3 is 16 amino acids long. With 6 bases removed from V and 0 bases from J, the gap between germline ends came to 16 bases. Germline V gene sequence: CDR1 SGHNT, CDR2 YYREEE (reference sequence). As for this clone: Its antigen is undetermined.

The sequenced sample was peripheral blood mononuclear cells (PBMCs), obtained before the second cycle of nivolumab. V is TRBV5-4 and J is TRBJ2-1, with D possibly being TRBD1 (6 bases). This clonotype was sampled from a human donor with classical Hodgkin lymphoma. CDR3 sequence: CASIHRAARSYNEQFF. DNA for the CDR3: TGTGCCAGCATCCACAGGGCAGCACGCTCCTACAATGAGCAGTTCTTC.